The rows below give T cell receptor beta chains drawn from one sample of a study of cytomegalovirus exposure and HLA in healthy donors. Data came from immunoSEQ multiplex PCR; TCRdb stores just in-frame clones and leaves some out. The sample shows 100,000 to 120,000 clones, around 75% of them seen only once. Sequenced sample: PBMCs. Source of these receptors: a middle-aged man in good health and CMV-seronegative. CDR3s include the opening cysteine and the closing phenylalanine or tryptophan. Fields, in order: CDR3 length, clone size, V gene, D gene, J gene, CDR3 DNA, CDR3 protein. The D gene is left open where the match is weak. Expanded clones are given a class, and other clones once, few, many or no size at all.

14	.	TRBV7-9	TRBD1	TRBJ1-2	TGTGCCAGCAGCCCAGTGGGACAGGGCTATGGCTACACCTTC	CASSPVGQGYGYTF
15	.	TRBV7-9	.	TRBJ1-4	TGTGCCAGCAGCCCTACTATCGGATTCGATGAAAAACTGTTTTTT	CASSPTIGFDEKLFF
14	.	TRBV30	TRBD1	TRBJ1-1	TGTGCCTGGAGCCGATTAGGGGGCTGGCCTGAAGCTTTCTTT	CAWSRLGGWPEAFF
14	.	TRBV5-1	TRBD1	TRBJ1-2	TGCGCCAGCAGCCTGGGACAGGGGGCGCATGGCTACACCTTC	CASSLGQGAHGYTF
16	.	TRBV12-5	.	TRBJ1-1	TGTGCTAGTGGTTTAGGAGGGATGGGAATGAACACTGAAGCTTTCTTT	CASGLGGMGMNTEAFF
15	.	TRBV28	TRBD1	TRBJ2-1	TGTGCCAGCAGTTTCCCCGAGGGGGCGGGCAATGAGCAGTTCTTC	CASSFPEGAGNEQFF
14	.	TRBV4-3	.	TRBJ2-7	TGCGCCAGCAGCCAAGGCGGGGCTAGCTACGAGCAGTACTTC	CASSQGGASYEQYF
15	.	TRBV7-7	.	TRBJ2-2	TGTGCTAGCAGCTCCCAGGTGTTGAATGCCGGGGAGCTGTTTTTT	CASSSQVLNAGELFF
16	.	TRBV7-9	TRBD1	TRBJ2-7	TGTGCCAGCAGCAAAGACACCGGGACAGGGACCTACGAGCAGTACTTC	CASSKDTGTGTYEQYF
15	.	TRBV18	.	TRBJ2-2	TGTGCCAGCTCACCACAACCCCCGGACACCGGGGAGCTGTTTTTT	CASSPQPPDTGELFF
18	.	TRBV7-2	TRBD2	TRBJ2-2	TGTGCCAGCAGCTCTAGGGTGGTAGCGGGGGGCTACACCGGGGAGCTGTTTTTT	CASSSRVVAGGYTGELFF
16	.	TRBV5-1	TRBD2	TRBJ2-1	TGCGCCAGCAGCTTGGAAGCGGGAGGCACCAACAATGAGCAGTTCTTC	CASSLEAGGTNNEQFF
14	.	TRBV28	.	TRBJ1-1	TGTGCCAGCAGTTTTACCAGGGTGGGGACTGAAGCTTTCTTT	CASSFTRVGTEAFF
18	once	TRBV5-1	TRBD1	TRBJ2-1	TGCGCCAGCAGCCCGGCGGGACAGGCCTTAAGCTCCTACAATGAGCAGTTCTTC	CASSPAGQALSSYNEQFF
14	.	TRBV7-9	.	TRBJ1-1	TGTGCCAGCAGCTTACGGGACTTGAACATTGAAGCTTTCTTT	CASSLRDLNIEAFF
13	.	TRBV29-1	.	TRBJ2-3	TGCAGCGTTGACCCCCCCTCCACAGATACGCAGTATTTT	CSVDPPSTDTQYF
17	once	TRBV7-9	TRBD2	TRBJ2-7	TGTGCCAGCAGCTCCGGGACTAGCGGGAGCCTTGTCTACGAGCAGTACTTC	CASSSGTSGSLVYEQYF
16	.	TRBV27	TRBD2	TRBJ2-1	TGTGCCAGCAGTGGCGTCTTTGGACTAGCCTACAATGAGCAGTTCTTC	CASSGVFGLAYNEQFF
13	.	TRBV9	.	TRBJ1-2	TGTGCCAGCAGCCCACAACAGGGCTGGGGCTACACCTTC	CASSPQQGWGYTF
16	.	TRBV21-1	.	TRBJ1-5	TGTGCCAGCAGCCTCCGGACAGGGGAAAGCAATCAGCCCCAGCATTTT	CASSLRTGESNQPQHF
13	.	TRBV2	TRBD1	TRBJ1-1	TGTGCCAGCAGCCCTCGACAGGGCACTGAAGCTTTCTTT	CASSPRQGTEAFF
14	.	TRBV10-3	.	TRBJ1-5	TGTGCCATCAGTGACCGGGGTTCGGGCCAGCCCCAGCATTTT	CAISDRGSGQPQHF
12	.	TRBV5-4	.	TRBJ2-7	TGTGCCAGCAGCCCGGACAGAGGGGTCTCGTACTTC	CASSPDRGVSYF
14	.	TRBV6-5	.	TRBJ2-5	TGTGCCAGCAGTTATGGCCCATCCTTGGAGACCCAGTACTTC	CASSYGPSLETQYF
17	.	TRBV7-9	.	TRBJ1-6	TGTGCCAGCAGCTTCTTCCCGGGAATATCCTATAATTCACCCCTCCACTTT	CASSFFPGISYNSPLHF
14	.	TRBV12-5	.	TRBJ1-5	TGTGCTAGTGGTTTGTCGCCAGCGAGACAGCCCCAGCATTTT	CASGLSPARQPQHF
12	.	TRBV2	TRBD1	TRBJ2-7	TGTGCCAGCAGTTCGGCCAACAGGGGGCTTCACTTC	CASSSANRGLHF
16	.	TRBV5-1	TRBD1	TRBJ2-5	TGCGCCAGCAGCTTGGGGGGACAGGGGGCGAGGGAGACCCAGTACTTC	CASSLGGQGARETQYF
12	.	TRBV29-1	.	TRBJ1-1	TGCAGCGCACTCGACAGGAGCACTGAAGCTTTCTTT	CSALDRSTEAFF
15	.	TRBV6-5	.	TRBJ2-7	TGTGCCAGCAGTCCGATCACCACGGGACAAGGATTCGTTAACTTC	CASSPITTGQGFVNF
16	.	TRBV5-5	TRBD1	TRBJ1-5	TGTGCCAGCAGCTCGGGAGTACAGGGGGCCAATCAGCCCCAGCATTTT	CASSSGVQGANQPQHF
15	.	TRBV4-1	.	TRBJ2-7	TGCGCCAGCAGCCAAGTAACGGCGGGGACCTACGAGCAGTACTTC	CASSQVTAGTYEQYF
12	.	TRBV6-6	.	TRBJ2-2	TGTGCCAGCAGTTACGAGGTCGGGGAGCTGTTTTTT	CASSYEVGELFF
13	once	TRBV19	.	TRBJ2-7	TGTGCCAGTAGTTACGGACAGAACTACGAGCAGTACTTC	CASSYGQNYEQYF
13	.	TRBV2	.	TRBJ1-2	TGTGCCAGCAGTAGGGACACTAGCTATGGCTACACCTTC	CASSRDTSYGYTF
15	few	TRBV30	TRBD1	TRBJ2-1	TGTGCCTGGAGTCCACGGGACAGGGGGGGTTATGAGCAGTTCTTC	CAWSPRDRGGYEQFF
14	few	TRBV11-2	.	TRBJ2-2	TGTGCCAGCAGCCCCTCCAGGAACACCGGGGAGCTGTTTTTT	CASSPSRNTGELFF
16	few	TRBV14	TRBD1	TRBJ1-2	TGTGCCAGCAGCCCCCTCGAGGGGGCCAAAACTTATGGCTACACCTTC	CASSPLEGAKTYGYTF
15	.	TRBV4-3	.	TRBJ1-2	TGCGCCAGCAGCCAAGAGTATCAGAAAAACTATGGCTACACCTTC	CASSQEYQKNYGYTF
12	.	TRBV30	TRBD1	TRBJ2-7	TGTGCCGGGGGACAGATAACGTACGAGCAGTACTTC	CAGGQITYEQYF
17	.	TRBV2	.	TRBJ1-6	TGTGCCAGCAGTGAGCCAGCGGAGGGAAGTTCCAATTCACCCCTCCACTTT	CASSEPAEGSSNSPLHF
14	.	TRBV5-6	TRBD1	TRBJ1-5	TGTGCCAGCAGCCAGGGGACAGGTAATCAGCCCCAGCATTTT	CASSQGTGNQPQHF
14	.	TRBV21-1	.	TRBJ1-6	TGTGCCAGCAGAAATGGGACAATCAATTCACCCCTCCACTTT	CASRNGTINSPLHF
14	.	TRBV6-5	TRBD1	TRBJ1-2	TGTGCCAGCAGTTACCTAGGACAGGGAAATGGCTACACCTTC	CASSYLGQGNGYTF
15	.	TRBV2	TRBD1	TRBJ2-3	TGTGCCAGCAGTTGGACAGGTTCACGGGCAGATACGCAGTATTTT	CASSWTGSRADTQYF
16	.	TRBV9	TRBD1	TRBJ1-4	TGTGCCAGCAGCGCCGGACAGGGGGTATCGGGTGAAAAACTGTTTTTT	CASSAGQGVSGEKLFF
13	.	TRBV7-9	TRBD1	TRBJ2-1	TGTGCCAGTCTGACTCCGGGACAGGGGGAGCAGTTCTTC	CASLTPGQGEQFF